Each of the 26 T cell receptor beta chains below was sequenced from the same sample in a study of technical replicates of blood from several donors. Generated by immunoSEQ multiplex PCR, the TCRdb table keeps only in-frame clones and is missing some. This table holds about 69,000 clones, about 90% found once. The sample comprised PBMCs. Receptors were obtained from a human donor in good health. Some clones in this sample may be carry-over from other donors' samples.

The rearrangement joins TRBV18 to TRBJ2-5; D unclear. From germline, CDR1 is KGHSH and CDR2 LQKENI. This CDR3 comprises 14 residues. Trimming pared 0 bases from V and 2 bases from J, leaving 7 bases between. The CDR3 sequence: CASSPPRGQETQYF. The CDR3 DNA sequence: TGTGCCAGCTCACCACCGAGAGGTCAAGAGACCCAGTACTTC.

This chain connects TRBV5-4 to TRBJ2-7; tentative D call: TRBD1 (5 bases). This CDR3 is 15 amino acids long. Trimming stripped 4 bases from V and 6 bases from J, with 20 bases between. Germline V CDR1 and CDR2: SGHNT, YYREEE (reference sequence). The CDR3 coding sequence is TGTGCCAGCAGCCACGCCCCCGGGCCCCAGGGCGAGCAGTACTTC. Residues: CASSHAPGPQGEQYF.

V is TRBV19 and J is TRBJ1-1; 8 bases are a match to TRBD1. V trimming: 6 bases; J trimming: 1 base; junction bases outside the gene matches: 4. The CDR3 extends over 14 amino acids. The germline V gene has CDR1 LNHDA and CDR2 SQIVND (reference sequence). The CDR3 protein is CASSHGTGNTEAFF. The DNA for the CDR3 is TGTGCCAGTAGCCACGGGACAGGGAACACTGAAGCTTTCTTT.

The chain uses TRBV7-4 and TRBJ2-2, with 7 bases that match TRBD1. Trimming took 2 bases from V and 5 from J; bases not matched to a gene: 11. CDR1 is SGHVT and CDR2 is SQSDAQ in the germline V gene. The CDR3 length is 17 residues. The chain's CDR3 is CASSLQPRDRDTGELFF. The DNA of the CDR3 is TGTGCCAGCAGCTTACAACCACGAGACAGGGATACCGGGGAGCTGTTTTTT.

The V call is TRBV7-2, the J call TRBJ1-2, with unresolved D. There are 17 residues in the CDR3. Trimming shortened V by 5 bases and J by 5 bases, and 24 bases separated the two germline ends. Germline CDR1 and CDR2: SGHTA and FQGNSA. CDR3 sequence (DNA): TGTGCCAGCAGCCCCTCCCCCCTGCGCAATTCGAGGTATGGCTACACCTTC. As protein: CASSPSPLRNSRYGYTF.

The gene calls are TRBV5-1 and TRBJ2-2, with 8 positions matching TRBD1. Germline V CDR1 and CDR2: SGHRS, YFSETQ. This CDR3 has 18 amino acids. Unmatched junction bases numbered 11, after V lost 3 bases and J lost 1 base. As DNA, the CDR3 is TGCGCCAGCAGCTCCTCCGCAGGGGGCGTCCGGAACACCGGGGAGCTGTTTTTT. Translation gives CASSSSAGGVRNTGELFF.

The chain is built from TRBV20-1 and TRBJ2-1, with D unresolved. CDR3 length: 11 amino acids. Germline V gene data show CDR1 as DFQATT and CDR2 as SNEGSKA (reference sequence). V dropped 0 bases and J dropped 9 bases, with 6 bases sitting between them. The CDR3 loop reads CSARDVREQFF. CDR3 bases: TGCAGTGCTAGAGATGTCCGTGAGCAGTTCTTC.

This clone was detected only once. J is TRBJ2-1 and V is TRBV27; D gene uncertain. Trimming took 6 bases from V and 14 from J, leaving 14 bases between them. Germline CDR1 reads MNHEY; CDR2 reads SMNVEV (reference sequence). The CDR3 spans 11 residues. The CDR3 loop is CASRVRSVEFF. The CDR3 coding sequence is TGTGCCAGCAGAGTCCGTAGTGTGGAGTTCTTC.

This clone occurred once. The V and J genes are TRBV4-3 and TRBJ1-4; possibly TRBD1 for D (5 bases). There are 15 residues in the CDR3. Germline CDR1 is LGHNA and CDR2 is YSLEER. Trimming removed 0 bases from V and 5 bases from J, with 10 bases in between. CDR3 amino acids: CASSQDRRQNEKLFF. The CDR3 region has the DNA TGCGCCAGCAGCCAAGATCGGAGACAGAATGAAAAACTGTTTTTT.

This chain uses TRBV7-9 with TRBJ2-1, with D perhaps matching TRBD1 (5 bases). Trimming left V 1 base short and J 5 bases short, with 12 bases between. Germline CDR1 SEHNR, CDR2 FQNEAQ (reference sequence). The CDR3 is 15 residues long. Here the CDR3 reads CASSLGMGLNNEQFF. The CDR3 region has the DNA TGTGCCAGCAGCTTAGGAATGGGGCTGAACAATGAGCAGTTCTTC.

The chain couples TRBV7-9 to TRBJ2-7; 11 nucleotides match TRBD1. The CDR3 has 14 residues. The trim removed 5 bases at V and 3 bases at J, leaving 3 bases unmatched. Germline V gene sequence: CDR1 SEHNR, CDR2 FQNEAQ (reference sequence). The CDR3 DNA follows: TGTGCCAGCAGCCCGGGACAGGGGGACTACGAGCAGTACTTC. Amino acids: CASSPGQGDYEQYF.

This chain connects TRBV7-2 to TRBJ2-7; 12 nucleotides match TRBD1. With 1 base clipped from V and 7 bases from J, the junction kept 8 bases outside the gene matches. This CDR3 contains 16 residues. The germline gives CDR1 SGHTA, CDR2 FQGNSA. CDR3 in amino acids: CASSLEGGQGAKEQYF. The CDR3 coding sequence is TGTGCCAGCAGCTTAGAGGGGGGACAGGGGGCGAAAGAGCAGTACTTC.

The genes are TRBV27 and TRBJ1-6; 10 bases line up with TRBD1. The CDR3 loop spans 15 amino acids. The J segment lost 3 bases and the V segment lost 4 bases, leaving 0 bases of the junction unmatched. Germline V CDR1 and CDR2: MNHEY, SMNVEV (reference sequence). The CDR3 region has the DNA TGTGCCAGCAGTTGGGACAGGGGCTATAATTCACCCCTCCACTTT. Translating it yields CASSWDRGYNSPLHF.

The genes are TRBV9 and TRBJ2-7, with a weak D call TRBD2 (5 bases). This CDR3 is 15 amino acids long. Germline-derived CDR1 and CDR2 are SGDLS and YYNGEE. Trimming shortened V by 4 bases and J by 0 bases, and 14 bases separated the two germline ends. CDR3 sequence (DNA): TGTGCCAGCAGCCGCGGGCGGTACAGCTCCTACGAGCAGTACTTC. Translated, it gives CASSRGRYSSYEQYF.

The chain has TRBV27 and TRBJ2-1; D not certain. Germline V gives CDR1 MNHEY, CDR2 SMNVEV (reference sequence). This CDR3 spans 14 amino acids. V lost 0 bases and J lost 6, with 9 bases in between. The CDR3 is CASSLSSISNEQFF. In DNA form, the CDR3 reads TGTGCCAGCAGTTTATCGTCAATTTCCAATGAGCAGTTCTTC.

The genes are TRBV6-5 and TRBJ2-3; the D gene is possibly TRBD1 (6 bases). CDR3 length equals 13 residues. Per the germline V gene, CDR1 is MNHEY and CDR2 is SVGAGI. Trimming took 6 bases from V and 6 from J, leaving 13 bases between them. The CDR3 loop is CASSPRGSDTQYF. CDR3 DNA sequence: TGTGCCAGCAGCCCGAGGGGGTCGGATACGCAGTATTTT.

This chain uses TRBV18 with TRBJ1-2, with 7 nucleotides matching TRBD1. The CDR3 is 13 amino acids. J lost 5 bases, V lost 4 bases, and 4 bases had no gene match. Germline V gene sequence: CDR1 KGHSH, CDR2 LQKENI. The CDR3 loop reads CASSQGQFYGYTF. The CDR3 DNA is TGTGCCAGCTCACAGGGACAGTTTTATGGCTACACCTTC.

This chain links TRBV4-1 with TRBJ2-3, with D possibly TRBD2 on 5 matching bases. Germline V gives CDR1 MGHRA, CDR2 YSYEKL. Trimming took off 0 bases at V and 2 bases at J, with 18 bases between the two ends. The CDR3 is made up of 18 amino acids. CDR3 amino acids: CASSQERILIANTDTQYF. In nucleotides, the CDR3 is TGCGCCAGCAGCCAAGAAAGGATACTAATAGCGAACACAGATACGCAGTATTTT.

Only one count was recorded for this clone. The gene calls are TRBV11-3 and TRBJ2-1; tentative D call: TRBD1 (6 bases). V was clipped by 5 bases and J by 7 bases, with 9 bases between them. The CDR3 is made up of 12 amino acids. Germline loops: CDR1 SGHNT, CDR2 YENEEA. CDR3 sequence reads: CASSATGNEQFF. The CDR3 coding sequence is TGTGCCAGCAGCGCAACAGGGAATGAGCAGTTCTTC.

This rearrangement joins TRBV6-5 to TRBJ2-6; D might be TRBD2 (6 bases). V was trimmed by 0 bases and J by 1 base, leaving 7 bases between them. The CDR3 runs 16 residues. Germline assignment: CDR1 MNHEY and CDR2 SVGAGI. The CDR3 loop is CASSYSRGSGANVLTF. The CDR3 DNA reads TGTGCCAGCAGTTACTCACGGGGGTCTGGGGCCAACGTCCTGACTTTC.

This chain connects TRBV5-4 to TRBJ2-2; the match to TRBD2 covers 7 bases. CDR1 is SGHNT, CDR2 YYREEE, per germline (reference sequence). The junction had 2 bases not matched to a gene; V was cut back by 0 bases and J by 0 bases. This CDR3 has 16 amino acids. The CDR3 sequence is CASSLGGGTNTGELFF. The CDR3, as DNA: TGTGCCAGCAGCTTGGGGGGGGGAACGAACACCGGGGAGCTGTTTTTT.

This clone appeared once. The chain carries TRBV10-3 and TRBJ2-7, with TRBD1 matching 11 bases. Germline CDR1 reads ENHRY; CDR2 reads SYGVKD. Trimming took 4 bases from V and 3 from J; bases not matched to a gene: 2. The CDR3 spans 14 residues. CDR3 sequence reads: CAISAGQGGYEQYF. The CDR3 coding sequence is TGTGCCATCAGTGCGGGACAGGGGGGCTACGAGCAGTACTTC.

This chain uses TRBV4-3 with TRBJ2-4; D might be TRBD2 (6 bases). V lost 0 bases and J 15 bases, leaving 18 bases between the germline ends. This CDR3 is built from 14 residues. CDR1 LGHNA and CDR2 YSLEER come from the germline V gene. CDR3 sequence reads: CASSQDLGAGRPYF. The CDR3 nucleotides read TGCGCCAGCAGCCAAGATTTAGGGGCGGGACGGCCGTACTTC.

J is TRBJ2-7 and V is TRBV4-3; 7 bases agree with TRBD1. Trimming took 4 bases from V and 6 from J; bases not matched to a gene: 9. This CDR3 comprises 14 residues. The germline gives CDR1 LGHNA, CDR2 YSLEER. The CDR3 loop reads CASSPKQGIGEQYF. The DNA for the CDR3 is TGCGCCAGCAGCCCTAAACAGGGGATAGGCGAGCAGTACTTC.

This clone has just one count. V gene TRBV4-3 combines with J gene TRBJ1-2; weak D call: TRBD1 (5 bases). The CDR3 runs to 15 residues. Germline loops: CDR1 LGHNA, CDR2 YSLEER. Trimming pared 1 base from V and 5 bases from J, leaving 14 bases between. The chain's CDR3 is CASSQGSGVRYGYTF. In DNA, the CDR3 is TGCGCCAGCAGCCAAGGGTCGGGGGTACGGTATGGCTACACCTTC.

This clone has just one count. The rearrangement uses TRBV15 and TRBJ2-7; tentatively, D is TRBD2 (6 bases). Germline-derived CDR1 and CDR2 are LNHNV and YYDKDF (reference sequence). The CDR3 length is 15 residues. V was cut by 0 bases and J by 2 bases, with 11 bases left in between. For the CDR3, the DNA is TGTGCCACCAGCAGAGATCTGGGACTTGCCTACGAGCAGTACTTC. This translates into CATSRDLGLAYEQYF. Full variable domain (remainder filled in from reference TRBV15 and TRBJ2-7): DAMVIQNPRYQVTQFGKPVTLSCSQTLNHNVMYWYQQKSSQAPKLLFHYYDKDFNNEADTPDNFQSRRPNTSFCFLDIRSPGLGDTAMYLCATSRDLGLAYEQYFGPGTRLTVT.